The clone carrying this T cell receptor beta chain appeared a few times. The antigen is not known. The ends were cut back, 6 bases at V and 2 bases at J, with 10 bases in the middle. Germline V gene lookup returns CDR1 MNHNS and CDR2 SASEGT. The CDR3 is made up of 13 amino acids. Time point noted: week 35, safety follow-up. One vaccine dose held 300 ug of mutant IDH1 20-mer peptide and came with topical imiquimod. This entry comes from a study of a mutant IDH1 vaccine in newly diagnosed glioma. Study-wide context: Vaccination started 4-6 weeks after radiotherapy alone, or with temozolomide cycles.

Study findings and constraints: Pseudoprogression appeared independent of alterations in top peripheral clonotypes.

The repertoire was sequenced with immunoSEQ multiplex PCR; TCRdb's copy has only in-frame clones and lacks some. The sample shows 60,000 to 65,000 clones, around 84% of them seen only once. The input for sequencing was PBMCs, taken from a glioma patient whose treatment included an IDH1 peptide vaccine. The sequence was obtained from a man between 25 and 39 years old with glioma. This chain links TRBV6-1 with TRBJ1-1; D possibly corresponds to TRBD1 (5 bases). This chain's CDR3 is CASRKQENTEAFF. The CDR3 bases are TGTGCCAGCAGGAAACAGGAAAACACTGAAGCTTTCTTT.